This TCR beta chain comes out of a study of blood T cell repertoires in COVID-19. Study-wide background: Sample material is recorded as cDNA or gDNA derived from T cells, B-cell-depleted T cells, or PBMCs.

Study processing details: Researchers report that nucleated cell counts were estimated from reference gene primer amplification. Assay used: immunoSEQ multiplex PCR; TCRdb lists only in-frame clones, some missing. The D gene and trimming were derived from the DNA, and the V and J assignments and clone size from that table. Of tens of thousands of clones in the sample, 65% to 90% are singletons; the top ten hold 40% to 50%. Germline lookup yields CDR1 SGHTA and CDR2 FQGNSA. The CDR3 spans 15 residues. V shed 7 bases and J shed 0 bases, with 15 bases lying between them. The material sequenced was peripheral blood. The TCR was taken from a man older than 75 with acute or convalescent COVID-19. The V call is TRBV7-2, the J call TRBJ1-2; no firm D call. The CDR3 here is CASTARTTANYGYTF. The CDR3 DNA is TGTGCCAGCACCGCTAGGACTACAGCTAACTATGGCTACACCTTC.